These 15 T cell receptor beta chains were sequenced from one sample in a study of Ad26.COV2.S vaccination and SARS-CoV-2 variants. The treatment: about 20 received Ad26.COV2.S at low or high dose, single or two shots; 5 received placebo; per-sample allocation not given. Collection of samples fell on day 63 after the first vaccine or placebo injection. Generated by immunoSEQ multiplex PCR, the TCRdb table keeps only in-frame clones and is missing some. The sample lists 300,000 to 400,000 clones; 88% were seen once. The sample consisted of peripheral blood, taken in a trial of Ad26.COV2.S vaccine versus placebo. These receptors originate from a person between 18 and 65 years old who received the Ad26.COV2.S COVID-19 vaccine or a placebo.

This sequence joins TRBV30 and TRBJ2-3; the D is unclear. Germline lookup yields CDR1 GTSNPN and CDR2 SVGIG (reference sequence). V was cut by 1 base and J by 5 bases, with 19 bases left in between. The CDR3 totals 16 residues. The CDR3 spells CAWSGTSGATGDTQYF. Here the CDR3 DNA reads TGTGCCTGGAGTGGAACATCAGGTGCAACGGGAGATACGCAGTATTTT.

The V gene is TRBV11-2, the J gene TRBJ2-7; 7 positions agree with TRBD1. V was pared by 3 bases and J by 3 bases, with 2 bases of the junction left unmatched. This CDR3 contains 13 residues. Germline V lookup: CDR1 SGHAT, CDR2 FQNNGV. CDR3 bases: TGTGCCAGCAGCTTGAGGGACAGCTACGAGCAGTACTTC. Translating gives CASSLRDSYEQYF.

This clone has only a few counts. The J gene is TRBJ2-5, the V gene TRBV4-3; 11 bases line up with TRBD2. V lost 2 bases, J lost 4 bases, and 0 bases stayed unmatched. The germline V gene has CDR1 LGHNA and CDR2 YSLEER. CDR3 length equals 14 residues. The CDR3 DNA sequence: TGCGCCAGCAGCCAAACTAGCGGGGGAGAGACCCAGTACTTC. Translated, it gives CASSQTSGGETQYF.

This sequence joins TRBV25-1 and TRBJ2-2; 7 bases map to TRBD1. Germline trimming cut 4 bases from V and 7 bases from J; bases unmatched to any gene: 9. Germline V gives CDR1 MGHDK, CDR2 SYGVNS. The CDR3 is 15 residues long. Written as DNA, the CDR3 is TGTGCCAGCAGTGTTTCAGGGGGTTTAGGCGGGGAGCTGTTTTTT. It encodes CASSVSGGLGGELFF.

CDR3 residues: CASSLAGWDRDYGYTF. The CDR3 bases are TGTGCCAGCAGCTTAGCGGGGTGGGACAGAGACTATGGCTACACCTTC. This chain uses TRBV7-9 with TRBJ1-2; 7 bases map to TRBD1. The germline V gene has CDR1 SEHNR and CDR2 FQNEAQ (reference sequence). CDR3 length equals 16 residues. V lost 0 bases, J lost 3 bases, and 7 bases stayed unmatched. The complete variable domain, with remaining parts taken from reference TRBV7-9 and TRBJ1-2, reads DTGVSQNPRHKITKRGQNVTFRCDPISEHNRLYWYRQTLGQGPEFLTYFQNEAQLEKSRLLSDRFSAERPKGSFSTLEIQRTEQGDSAMYLCASSLAGWDRDYGYTFGSGTRLTVV.

The V and J genes are TRBV6-5 and TRBJ1-6; TRBD1 is a possible D gene (5 bases). V was cut by 0 bases and J by 9 bases, with 12 bases left in between. From germline, CDR1 is MNHEY and CDR2 SVGAGI. This CDR3 is 15 amino acids long. The DNA of the CDR3 is TGTGCCAGCAGTTACTCGAGGGGCAAAGGTTCACCCCTCCACTTT. The encoded protein is CASSYSRGKGSPLHF.

The V call is TRBV5-1, the J call TRBJ1-1; D is perhaps TRBD1 (6 bases). This CDR3 spans 14 amino acids. Deletions cut 4 bases from V and 5 bases from J, with 15 bases between. The germline V gene encodes CDR1 SGHRS and CDR2 YFSETQ. The chain's CDR3 is CASSEQGRGTEAFF. CDR3 in DNA: TGCGCCAGCAGCGAACAGGGAAGAGGTACTGAAGCTTTCTTT.

This rearrangement joins TRBV2 to TRBJ2-5, with D maybe TRBD1 (5 bases). Germline CDR1 and CDR2: SNHLY and FYNNEI. The V end was cut by 7 bases, the J end by 0 bases, with 9 bases between. The CDR3 has 13 amino acids. The CDR3 nucleotides read TGTGCCAGCAACCCGACAGACCAAGAGACCCAGTACTTC. Its protein product is CASNPTDQETQYF. Full variable domain (remainder filled in from reference TRBV2 and TRBJ2-5): EPEVTQTPSHQVTQMGQEVILRCVPISNHLYFYWYRQILGQKVEFLVSFYNNEISEKSEIFDDQFSVERPDGSNFTLKIRSTKLEDSAMYFCASNPTDQETQYFGPGTRLLVL.

The chain is built from TRBV19 and TRBJ1-3; D possibly corresponds to TRBD1 (6 bases). The germline V and J ends were trimmed by 4 bases and 2 bases, with 27 bases remaining between them. The germline V gene has CDR1 LNHDA and CDR2 SQIVND (reference sequence). The CDR3 spans 20 residues. Written as DNA, the CDR3 is TGTGCCAGTAGTAAACAGGGACTTGGTGCTACAGGCTTACCTGGAAACACCATATATTTT. Its protein is CASSKQGLGATGLPGNTIYF.

This CDR3 is CASSIGDRGPVALHF. Written as DNA, the CDR3 is TGCGCCAGCAGCATCGGTGACAGGGGACCAGTGGCCCTCCACTTT. The genes are TRBV10-2 and TRBJ1-6, with 8 bases fitting TRBD1. The CDR3 consists of 15 residues. The germline V gene has CDR1 WSHSY and CDR2 SAAADI. The junction had 15 bases not matched to a gene; V was cut back by 6 bases and J by 14 bases.

The chain links TRBV2 to TRBJ1-5, with a possible D match to TRBD1 (5 bases). Germline V CDR1 and CDR2: SNHLY, FYNNEI. This CDR3 has 19 amino acids. V lost 0 bases to trimming and J lost 7 bases, with 25 bases between them. The CDR3 spells CASSEAGVTAGGLGQPQHF. CDR3 bases: TGTGCCAGCAGTGAAGCGGGTGTTACGGCCGGGGGTCTTGGGCAGCCCCAGCATTTT. Using reference TRBV2 and TRBJ1-5 for the parts outside the CDR3, the full variable domain is EPEVTQTPSHQVTQMGQEVILRCVPISNHLYFYWYRQILGQKVEFLVSFYNNEISEKSEIFDDQFSVERPDGSNFTLKIRSTKLEDSAMYFCASSEAGVTAGGLGQPQHFGDGTRLSIL.

The genes are TRBV7-6 and TRBJ2-7; TRBD2 matches at 7 bases. The germline V gene encodes CDR1 SGHVS and CDR2 FNYEAQ. The V and J ends lost 4 bases and 3 bases, in that order; junction bases with no gene match: 15. The CDR3 is 17 residues long. The CDR3 nucleotides are TGTGCCAGCAGCTACGGACGTTCCGGGACTACCAACTACGAGCAGTACTTC. Translating gives CASSYGRSGTTNYEQYF.

The J gene is TRBJ1-1, the V gene TRBV5-1, with D tentatively TRBD1 (6 bases). The CDR3 loop spans 15 amino acids. V gave up 4 bases and J gave up 3 bases, with 16 bases separating them. Germline V gene data show CDR1 as SGHRS and CDR2 as YFSETQ. CDR3 in amino acids: CASSRRGARDTEAFF. For the CDR3, the DNA is TGCGCCAGCAGCCGGAGGGGGGCAAGAGACACTGAAGCTTTCTTT.

This sequence joins TRBV7-3 and TRBJ2-1, with D hard to call. Trimming took 5 bases from V and 8 from J, leaving 25 bases between them. The CDR3 covers 17 residues. Germline V gene sequence: CDR1 SGHTA, CDR2 FQGTGA. The CDR3 nucleotides are TGTGCCAGCAGCGCCACCCACCTCATTGAAGGGATGGATGAGCAGTTCTTC. Translated, it gives CASSATHLIEGMDEQFF.

This clone was seen once. This chain connects TRBV5-1 to TRBJ1-6; D uncertain. CDR3 size: 14 residues. Germline V CDR1 and CDR2: SGHRS, YFSETQ. Between the trimmed V and J ends, which lost 4 bases and 8 bases, there was a span of 13 bases. CDR3 in amino acids: CASSATRTDSPLHF. Here the CDR3 DNA reads TGCGCCAGCAGCGCAACCCGGACGGATTCACCCCTCCACTTT.